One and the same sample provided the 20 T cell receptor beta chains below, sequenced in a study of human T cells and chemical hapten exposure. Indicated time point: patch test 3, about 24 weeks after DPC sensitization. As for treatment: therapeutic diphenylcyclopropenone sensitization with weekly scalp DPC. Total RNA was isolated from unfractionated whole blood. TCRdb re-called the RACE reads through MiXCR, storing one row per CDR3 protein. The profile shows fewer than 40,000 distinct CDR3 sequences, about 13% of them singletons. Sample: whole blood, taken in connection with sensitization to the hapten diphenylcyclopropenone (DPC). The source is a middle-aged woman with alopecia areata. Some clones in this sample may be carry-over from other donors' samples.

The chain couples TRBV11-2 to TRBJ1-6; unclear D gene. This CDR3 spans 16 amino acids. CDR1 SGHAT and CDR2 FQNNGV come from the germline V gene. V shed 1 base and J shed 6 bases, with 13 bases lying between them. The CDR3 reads CASSLAATICNSPLHF. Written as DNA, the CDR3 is TGTGCCAGCAGCTTAGCGGCCACCATCTGTAATTCACCCCTCCACTTT.

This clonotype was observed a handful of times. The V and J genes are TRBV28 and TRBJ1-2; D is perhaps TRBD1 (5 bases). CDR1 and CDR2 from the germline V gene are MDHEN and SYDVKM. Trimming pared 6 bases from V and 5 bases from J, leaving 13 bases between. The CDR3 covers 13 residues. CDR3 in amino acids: CASRDRTLYGYTF. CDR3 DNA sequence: TGTGCCAGCAGAGACAGAACATTATATGGCTACACCTTC.

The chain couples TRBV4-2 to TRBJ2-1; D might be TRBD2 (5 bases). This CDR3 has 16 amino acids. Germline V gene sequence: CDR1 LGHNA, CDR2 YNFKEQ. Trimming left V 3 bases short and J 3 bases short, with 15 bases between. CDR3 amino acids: CASSHKVTSGYNEQFF. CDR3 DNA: TGTGCCAGCAGCCATAAGGTAACAAGCGGCTACAATGAGCAGTTCTTC.

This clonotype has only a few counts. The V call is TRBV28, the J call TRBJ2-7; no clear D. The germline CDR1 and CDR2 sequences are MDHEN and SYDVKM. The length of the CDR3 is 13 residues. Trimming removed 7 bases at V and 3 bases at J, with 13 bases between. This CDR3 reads CASTTPGSYEQYF. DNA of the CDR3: TGTGCCAGCACCACCCCGGGCAGCTACGAGCAGTACTTC. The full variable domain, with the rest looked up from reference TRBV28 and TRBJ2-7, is DVKVTQSSRYLVKRTGEKVFLECVQDMDHENMFWYRQDPGLGLRLIYFSYDVKMKEKGDIPEGYSVSREKKERFSLILESASTNQTSMYLCASTTPGSYEQYFGPGTRLTVT.

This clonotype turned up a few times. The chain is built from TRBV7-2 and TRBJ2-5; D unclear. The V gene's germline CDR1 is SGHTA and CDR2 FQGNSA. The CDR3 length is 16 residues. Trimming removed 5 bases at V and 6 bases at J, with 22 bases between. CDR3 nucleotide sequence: TGTGCCAGCAGCCCACCCCACTGGCCCCGGTGGCAGACCCAGTACTTC. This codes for CASSPPHWPRWQTQYF. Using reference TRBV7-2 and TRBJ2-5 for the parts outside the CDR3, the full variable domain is GAGVSQSPSNKVTEKGKDVELRCDPISGHTALYWYRQSLGQGLEFLIYFQGNSAPDKSGLPSDRFSAERTGGSVSTLTIQRTQQEDSAVYLCASSPPHWPRWQTQYFGPGTRLLVL.

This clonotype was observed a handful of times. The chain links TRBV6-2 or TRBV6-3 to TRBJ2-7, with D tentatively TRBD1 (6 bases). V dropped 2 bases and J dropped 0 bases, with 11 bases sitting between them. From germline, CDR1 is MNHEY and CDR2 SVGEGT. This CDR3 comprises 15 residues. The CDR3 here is CASSYQQGISYEQYF. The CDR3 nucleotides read TGTGCCAGCAGTTACCAACAGGGAATCTCCTACGAGCAGTACTTC.

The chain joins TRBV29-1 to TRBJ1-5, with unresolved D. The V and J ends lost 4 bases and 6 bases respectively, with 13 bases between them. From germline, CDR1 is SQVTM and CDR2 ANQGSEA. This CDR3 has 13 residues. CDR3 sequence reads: CSVAFSSTQPQHF. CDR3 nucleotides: TGCAGCGTTGCGTTCAGCTCCACTCAGCCCCAGCATTTT. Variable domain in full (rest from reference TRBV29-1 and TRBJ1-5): SAVISQKPSRDICQRGTSLTIQCQVDSQVTMMFWYRQQPGQSLTLIATANQGSEATYESGFVIDKFPISRPNLTFSTLTVSNMSPEDSSIYLCSVAFSSTQPQHFGDGTRLSIL.

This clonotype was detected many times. This chain's CDR3 is CASSLDGVEQYF. CDR3 in DNA: TGTGCCAGCTCCTTGGATGGGGTCGAGCAGTACTTC. The rearrangement uses TRBV18 and TRBJ2-7; no clear D. Germline V gene data show CDR1 as KGHSH and CDR2 as LQKENI. The V and J ends lost 6 bases and 6 bases respectively, with 12 bases between them. The CDR3 runs to 12 residues. The full variable domain, rest sourced from reference TRBV18 and TRBJ2-7, is NAGVMQNPRHLVRRRGQEARLRCSPMKGHSHVYWYRQLPEEGLKFMVYLQKENIIDESGMPKERFSAEFPKEGPSILRIQQVVRGDSAAYFCASSLDGVEQYFGPGTRLTVT.

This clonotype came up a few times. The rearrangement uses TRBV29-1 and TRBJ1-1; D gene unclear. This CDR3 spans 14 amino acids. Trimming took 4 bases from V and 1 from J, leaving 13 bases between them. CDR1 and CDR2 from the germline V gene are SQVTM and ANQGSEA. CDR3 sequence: CSVGAGGWNTEAFF. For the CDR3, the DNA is TGCAGCGTTGGGGCTGGAGGATGGAACACTGAAGCTTTCTTT.

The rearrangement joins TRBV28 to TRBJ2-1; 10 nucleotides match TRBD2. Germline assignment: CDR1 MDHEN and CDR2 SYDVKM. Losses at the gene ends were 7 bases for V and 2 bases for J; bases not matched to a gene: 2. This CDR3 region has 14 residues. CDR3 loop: CASTSGGAYNEQFF. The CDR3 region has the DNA TGTGCCAGCACAAGCGGGGGGGCCTACAATGAGCAGTTCTTC.

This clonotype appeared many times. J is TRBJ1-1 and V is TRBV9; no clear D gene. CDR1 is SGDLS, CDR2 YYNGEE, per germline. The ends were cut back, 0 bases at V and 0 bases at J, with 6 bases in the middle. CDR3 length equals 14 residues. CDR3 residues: CASSVVGLNTEAFF. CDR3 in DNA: TGTGCCAGCAGCGTAGTGGGTCTGAACACTGAAGCTTTCTTT.

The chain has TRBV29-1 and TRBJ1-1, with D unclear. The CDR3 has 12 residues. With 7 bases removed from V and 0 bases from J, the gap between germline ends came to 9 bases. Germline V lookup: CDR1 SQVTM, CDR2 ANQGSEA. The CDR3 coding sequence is TGCAGCGCAAGGACGTTGAACACTGAAGCTTTCTTT. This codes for CSARTLNTEAFF.

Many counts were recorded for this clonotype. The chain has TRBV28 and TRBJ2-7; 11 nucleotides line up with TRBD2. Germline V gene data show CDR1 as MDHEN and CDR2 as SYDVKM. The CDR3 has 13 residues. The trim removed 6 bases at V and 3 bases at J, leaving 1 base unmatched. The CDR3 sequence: CASRTSGGYEQYF. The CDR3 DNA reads TGTGCCAGCAGAACTAGCGGGGGCTACGAGCAGTACTTC.

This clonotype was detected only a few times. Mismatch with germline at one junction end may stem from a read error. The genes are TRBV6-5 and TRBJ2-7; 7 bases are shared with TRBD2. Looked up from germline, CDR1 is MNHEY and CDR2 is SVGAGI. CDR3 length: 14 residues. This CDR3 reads CVSSQSGVTYEQYF. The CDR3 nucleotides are TGTGTCAGCAGTCAGAGCGGGGTTACCTACGAGCAGTACTTC.

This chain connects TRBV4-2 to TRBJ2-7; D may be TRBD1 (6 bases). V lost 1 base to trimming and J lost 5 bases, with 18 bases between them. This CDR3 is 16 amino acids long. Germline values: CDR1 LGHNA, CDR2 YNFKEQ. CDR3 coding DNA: TGTGCCAGCAGCCAAGGAGCCGCAGCAGGGGAACACGAGCAGTACTTC. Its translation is CASSQGAAAGEHEQYF.

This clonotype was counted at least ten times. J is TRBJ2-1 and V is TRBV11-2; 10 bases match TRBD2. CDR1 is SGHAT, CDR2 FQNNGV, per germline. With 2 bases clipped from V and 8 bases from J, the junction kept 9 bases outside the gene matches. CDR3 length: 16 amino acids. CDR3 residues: CASSLNIPSGGHEQFF. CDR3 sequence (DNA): TGTGCCAGCAGCTTAAATATCCCTAGCGGGGGTCATGAGCAGTTCTTC.

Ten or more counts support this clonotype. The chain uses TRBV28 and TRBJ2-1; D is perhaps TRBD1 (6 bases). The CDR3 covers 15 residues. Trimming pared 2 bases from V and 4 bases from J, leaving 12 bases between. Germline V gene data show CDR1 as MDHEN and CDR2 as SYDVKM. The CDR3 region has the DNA TGTGCCAGCAGTTTAGCTGGGGGCGCATACAATGAGCAGTTCTTC. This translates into CASSLAGGAYNEQFF.

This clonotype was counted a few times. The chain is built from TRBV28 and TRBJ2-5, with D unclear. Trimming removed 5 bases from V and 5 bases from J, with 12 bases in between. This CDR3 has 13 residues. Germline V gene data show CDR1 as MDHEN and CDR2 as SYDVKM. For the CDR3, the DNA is TGTGCCAGCAGTCGCTACGACCCGGAGACCCAGTACTTC. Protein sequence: CASSRYDPETQYF.

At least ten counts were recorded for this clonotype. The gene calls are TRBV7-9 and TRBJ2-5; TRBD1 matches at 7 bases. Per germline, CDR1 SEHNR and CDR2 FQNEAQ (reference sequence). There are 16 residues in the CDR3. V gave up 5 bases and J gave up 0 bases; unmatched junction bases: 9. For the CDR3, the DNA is TGTGCCAGCAGCCGGGACAGCCTGGGGTACCAAGAGACCCAGTACTTC. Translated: CASSRDSLGYQETQYF.

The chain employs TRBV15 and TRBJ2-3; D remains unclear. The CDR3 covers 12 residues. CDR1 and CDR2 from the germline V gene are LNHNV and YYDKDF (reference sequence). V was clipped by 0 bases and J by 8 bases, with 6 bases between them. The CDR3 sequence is CATSRDRVTQYF. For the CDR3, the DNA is TGTGCCACCAGCAGAGATCGAGTTACGCAGTATTTT.